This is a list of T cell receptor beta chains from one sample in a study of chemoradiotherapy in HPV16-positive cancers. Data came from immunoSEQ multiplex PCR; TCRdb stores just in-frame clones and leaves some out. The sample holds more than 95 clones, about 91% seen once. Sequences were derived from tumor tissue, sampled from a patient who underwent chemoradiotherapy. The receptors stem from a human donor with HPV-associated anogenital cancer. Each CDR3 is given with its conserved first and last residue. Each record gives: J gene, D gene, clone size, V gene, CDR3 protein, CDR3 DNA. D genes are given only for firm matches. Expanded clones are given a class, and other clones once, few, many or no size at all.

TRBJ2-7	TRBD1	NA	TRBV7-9	CASSSPEPDRGISYEQYF	TGTGCCAGCAGCTCCCCGGAACCCGACAGGGGAATTTCCTACGAGCAGTACTTC
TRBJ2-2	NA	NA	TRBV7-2	CASSLGGTGELFF	TGTGCCAGCAGCTTAGGAGGAACCGGGGAGCTGTTTTTT
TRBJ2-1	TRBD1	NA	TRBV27	CASRPGTERDEQFF	TGTGCCAGCAGGCCCGGGACAGAGAGGGATGAGCAGTTCTTC
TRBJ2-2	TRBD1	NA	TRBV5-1	CASSPEGAGTGELFF	TGCGCCAGCAGCCCCGAGGGGGCGGGCACCGGGGAGCTGTTTTTT
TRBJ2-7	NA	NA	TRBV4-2	CASSQETGSNEQYF	TGTGCCAGCAGCCAAGAGACAGGATCCAACGAGCAGTACTTC
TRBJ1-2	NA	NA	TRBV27	CASSLSRGGLNGYTF	TGTGCCAGCAGTTTATCCCGCGGGGGGCTGAATGGCTACACCTTC
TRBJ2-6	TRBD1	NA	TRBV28	CASSPRDRVMRGANVLTF	TGTGCCAGCAGTCCTAGGGACAGGGTAATGAGGGGGGCCAACGTCCTGACTTTC
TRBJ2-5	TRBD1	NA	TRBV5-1	CASSLVPGQQETQYF	TGCGCCAGCAGCTTAGTACCGGGACAGCAAGAGACCCAGTACTTC
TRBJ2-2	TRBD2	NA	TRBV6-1	CASSERLAGADTGELFF	TGTGCCAGCAGTGAGAGACTAGCGGGGGCCGACACCGGGGAGCTGTTTTTT
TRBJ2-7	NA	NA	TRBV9	CASSSRGGMDEQYF	TGTGCCAGCAGCTCGAGGGGGGGCATGGACGAGCAGTACTTC
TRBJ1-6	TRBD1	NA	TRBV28	CASSPLDRPGSPLHF	TGTGCCAGCAGCCCCTTGGACAGGCCGGGGTCACCCCTCCACTTT
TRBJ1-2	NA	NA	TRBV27	CASSPRVGGYGYTF	TGTGCCAGCAGTCCGCGGGTGGGCGGCTATGGCTACACCTTC
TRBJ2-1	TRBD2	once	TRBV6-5	CASMLSRGGLNEQFF	TGTGCCAGCATGTTGTCGCGGGGGGGCTTAAATGAGCAGTTCTTC
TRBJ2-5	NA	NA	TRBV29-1	CSVSAVAGAIETQYF	TGCAGCGTTTCTGCCGTTGCAGGGGCGATTGAGACCCAGTACTTC
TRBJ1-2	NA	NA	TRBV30	CAWMDSNYGYTF	TGTGCCTGGATGGACAGCAACTATGGCTACACCTTC
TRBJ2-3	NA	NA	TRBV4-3	CASSQFPPSRDVTDTQYF	TGCGCCAGCAGCCAATTCCCGCCGAGCAGGGATGTCACAGATACGCAGTATTTT
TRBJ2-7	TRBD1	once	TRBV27	CASSYAGGPIYEQYF	TGTGCCAGCAGTTATGCAGGGGGCCCGATCTACGAGCAGTACTTC
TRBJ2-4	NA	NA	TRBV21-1	CASSEGATGRAKNIQYF	TGTGCCAGCAGCGAGGGGGCGACAGGGAGAGCCAAAAACATTCAGTACTTC
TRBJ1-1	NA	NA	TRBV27	CASTLSPLGNTEAFF	TGTGCCAGCACCCTATCCCCCTTAGGGAACACTGAAGCTTTCTTT